The sample holds a few counts of the clone carrying this T cell receptor beta chain. This record comes from a study of patients and donors after allogeneic stem cell transplantation. TCRdb re-called the RT-PCR reads with MiXCR, one entry per CDR3 protein. The data contain roughly 880,000 distinct CDR3 sequences, about a sixth of them singletons. Trimming left V 5 bases short and J 6 bases short, with 17 bases between. This CDR3 has 14 residues. This clonotype was obtained from a human donor who was either an allogeneic HSCT recipient or a stem cell or donor lymphocyte infusion donor (not recorded which). It is not recorded whose cells these are; they may come from a transplant donor. This chain uses TRBV12-3 or TRBV12-4 with TRBJ2-7; a weak D match, TRBD2 (5 bases). The sequenced sample consisted of blood, either unsorted or a sorted T cell fraction (not recorded which). The CDR3: CASSRGSFSAEQYF. CDR3 bases: TGTGCCAGCAGTCGAGGGTCCTTCTCTGCCGAGCAGTACTTC.